The 10 T cell receptor beta chains reported below all come from one sample, sequenced in a study of blood T cell repertoires in COVID-19. Sequencing was performed with immunoSEQ multiplex PCR; in TCRdb, only in-frame clones are kept and a portion is missing. The sample carries 150,000 or so clones, around 85% recorded once. Sequenced sample: peripheral blood. The receptors come from a human donor in a cohort sampled during active COVID-19.

This chain uses TRBV30 with TRBJ1-2; D remains unclear. Trimming stripped 2 bases from V and 7 bases from J, with 8 bases between. This CDR3 region has 11 residues. Germline assignment: CDR1 GTSNPN and CDR2 SVGIG (reference sequence). CDR3 residues: CAWSTPVGYTF. CDR3 DNA: TGTGCCTGGAGTACCCCGGTTGGCTACACCTTC. Complete variable domain (other parts from reference TRBV30 and TRBJ1-2): SQTIHQWPATLVQPVGSPLSLECTVEGTSNPNLYWYRQAAGRGLQLLFYSVGIGQISSEVPQNLSASRPQDRQFILSSKKLLLSDSGFYLCAWSTPVGYTFGSGTRLTVV.

This clone was recorded once. The chain combines TRBV9 with TRBJ2-7; tentatively, D is TRBD2 (7 bases). The CDR3 is 14 residues long. The ends were cut back, 0 bases at V and 3 bases at J, with 10 bases in the middle. CDR1 is SGDLS, CDR2 YYNGEE, per germline. The CDR3 DNA sequence: TGTGCCAGCAGCGTAGGCGGGGGCAACTACGAGCAGTACTTC. Encoded protein: CASSVGGGNYEQYF.

This rearrangement joins TRBV18 to TRBJ1-4; weak D call: TRBD1 (5 bases). The germline gives CDR1 KGHSH, CDR2 LQKENI. Deletions cut 2 bases from V and 1 base from J, with 5 bases between. CDR3 length: 14 amino acids. CDR3 amino acids: CASSPDRTNEKLFF. The CDR3 nucleotides read TGTGCCAGCTCACCAGACAGAACTAATGAAAAACTGTTTTTT.

V usage is TRBV3-1 (or the pseudogene TRBV3-2) and J usage is TRBJ2-1; D uncertain. Trimming took off 0 bases at V and 0 bases at J, with 12 bases between the two ends. Germline values: CDR1 LGHDT, CDR2 YNNKEL (reference sequence). The CDR3 sequence is 17 residues long. CDR3: CASSQDRRRSSYNEQFF. CDR3 DNA sequence: TGTGCCAGCAGCCAAGATCGAAGGCGGAGCTCCTACAATGAGCAGTTCTTC.

The J gene is TRBJ2-7, the V gene TRBV6-5, with 8 bases that match TRBD1. The CDR3 is made up of 15 amino acids. Germline V lookup: CDR1 MNHEY, CDR2 SVGAGI. J was trimmed by 5 bases and V by 4 bases; bases with no gene match: 10. CDR3 residues: CASSSSGQVSNEQYF. The CDR3, as DNA: TGTGCCAGCAGTTCCTCGGGACAGGTCAGCAACGAGCAGTACTTC.

The chain employs TRBV19 and TRBJ2-7; TRBD1 agrees at 8 bases. After removal of 3 bases from V and 5 bases from J, the junction contained 9 bases not matched to a gene. Germline CDR1 reads LNHDA; CDR2 reads SQIVND (reference sequence). The CDR3 sequence is 15 residues long. CDR3 nucleotides: TGTGCCAGTAGTATTTGGCAGGGGGCCATGAACGAGCAGTACTTC. Translating gives CASSIWQGAMNEQYF.

The V call is TRBV15, the J call TRBJ2-7; 7 bases fit TRBD1. The V segment lost 3 bases and the J segment 0 bases; nucleotides outside the gene matches: 2. CDR3 length: 14 amino acids. Germline lookup yields CDR1 LNHNV and CDR2 YYDKDF (reference sequence). In nucleotides, the CDR3 is TGTGCCACCAGCAGTGGACAGGTCTCCTACGAGCAGTACTTC. This codes for CATSSGQVSYEQYF.

This rearrangement joins TRBV4-3 to TRBJ2-3; D might be TRBD1 (6 bases). The germline V and J ends were trimmed by 1 base and 2 bases, with 13 bases remaining between them. The CDR3 is 16 residues long. Germline V lookup: CDR1 LGHNA, CDR2 YSLEER. The CDR3 loop reads CASSQGGQGITDTQYF. CDR3 DNA sequence: TGCGCCAGCAGCCAAGGGGGGCAGGGGATCACAGATACGCAGTATTTT.

This rearrangement joins TRBV5-4 to TRBJ2-7, with D possibly being TRBD2 (6 bases). The length of the CDR3 is 15 residues. Looked up from germline, CDR1 is SGHNT and CDR2 is YYREEE (reference sequence). Trimming shortened V by 0 bases and J by 7 bases, and 17 bases separated the two germline ends. CDR3 protein: CASSLEGGTSQEQYF. The CDR3 DNA reads as TGTGCCAGCAGCTTGGAAGGCGGGACCAGTCAAGAGCAGTACTTC.

The J gene is TRBJ2-7, the V gene TRBV7-3, with 8 bases aligning to TRBD2. The CDR3 is 15 amino acids. CDR1 is SGHTA, CDR2 FQGTGA, per germline. Germline trimming cut 5 bases from V and 1 base from J; bases unmatched to any gene: 7. The CDR3 coding sequence is TGTGCCAGCAGCGTAATAGCGGGAATATCCTACGAGCAGTACTTC. It translates to CASSVIAGISYEQYF.